The rows below give T cell receptor beta chains drawn from one sample of a study of cytomegalovirus exposure and HLA in healthy donors. TCRdb's copy holds only in-frame clones and misses some; the assay was immunoSEQ multiplex PCR. The sample records some 240,000 clones, around four fifths being singletons. Sequencing used PBMCs. All receptors come from a woman under 30 in good health and CMV-seronegative. The CDR3 runs from the conserved cysteine through the conserved F or W. The D gene is left open where the match is weak. Where a row states a size, it is once, few, many or the class of an expanded clone; other rows omit it.

many	12	TRBV10-3	TRBJ2-7	-	TGTGCCATCGCGACGGACTCCTACGAGCAGTACTTC	CAIATDSYEQYF
-	17	TRBV9	TRBJ1-4	-	TGTGCCAGCAGCCCCAACTCCGGGACAACAACTAATGAAAAACTGTTTTTT	CASSPNSGTTTNEKLFF
-	14	TRBV27	TRBJ2-7	-	TGTGCCAGCAGTTTATGGGGCAGGGGCCACGAGCAGTACTTC	CASSLWGRGHEQYF
-	16	TRBV27	TRBJ2-5	TRBD2	TGTGCCAGCAGTTTAACCGGGAGGAGAGGCAGGGAGACCCAGTACTTC	CASSLTGRRGRETQYF
-	17	TRBV4-1	TRBJ2-3	TRBD2	TGCGCCAGCAGCCCTTTGCGGCTAGCGGGGGGGCCAGATACGCAGTATTTT	CASSPLRLAGGPDTQYF
few	12	TRBV18	TRBJ2-1	-	TGTGCCAGCTCACCCCAGGGAAATGAGCAGTTCTTC	CASSPQGNEQFF
-	11	TRBV30	TRBJ1-1	-	TGTGCCGGGAGGAGGGGGTTTGAAGCTTTCTTT	CAGRRGFEAFF
-	16	TRBV5-1	TRBJ1-4	-	TGCGCCAGCAGCCCGGGGACGGGTCGGGCTAATGAAAAACTGTTTTTT	CASSPGTGRANEKLFF
-	16	TRBV5-4	TRBJ2-7	TRBD2	TGTGCCAGCAGCCAAGAGAACAGCGGGAGGGCCTACGAGCAGTACTTC	CASSQENSGRAYEQYF
-	15	TRBV5-1	TRBJ2-1	-	TGCGCCAGCCGCGAGGGGGGGCGATTCTTTGATGAGCAGTTCTTC	CASREGGRFFDEQFF
once	20	TRBV9	TRBJ2-3	-	TGTGCCAGCAGCGTAGTAGGGGCCCTTGGCTCATCAACCACAGGAGGTACGCAGTATTTT	CASSVVGALGSSTTGGTQYF
-	16	TRBV29-1	TRBJ2-1	-	TGCAGCGTTGAAGATCTCGGCGGGATCTCCTACAATGAGCAGTTCTTC	CSVEDLGGISYNEQFF
-	14	TRBV27	TRBJ2-7	TRBD1	TGTGCCAGCAGGCCGGGACAGGGGTATAACGAGCAGTACTTC	CASRPGQGYNEQYF
few	14	TRBV2	TRBJ2-2	-	TGTGCCAGCAGTGAAATTAGGGCAGAGGGGGAGCTGTTTTTT	CASSEIRAEGELFF
-	15	TRBV27	TRBJ2-5	-	TGTGCCAGCAGTTCCACCGGGACTCGTAGGGAGACCCAGTACTTC	CASSSTGTRRETQYF
-	13	TRBV9	TRBJ2-7	-	TGTGCCAGCAGCGCCCCTCCTTCCTACGAGCAGTACTTC	CASSAPPSYEQYF
-	14	TRBV7-9	TRBJ2-1	-	TGTGCCAGCAGCCCCACTCGAGCCTACAATGAGCAGTTCTTC	CASSPTRAYNEQFF
-	17	TRBV2	TRBJ2-3	TRBD1	TGTGCCAGCAGCCCCGGGACAGGGAGAATTGGTGGAGATACGCAGTATTTT	CASSPGTGRIGGDTQYF
once	18	TRBV4-1	TRBJ1-3	-	TGCGCCAGCAGCCAAGGGCCCCCTCGGGGGACTCTGGAAAGCACCATATATTTT	CASSQGPPRGTLESTIYF
-	14	TRBV5-1	TRBJ1-1	-	TGCGCCAGCGGGACGGCTTTAGCGGGCACTGAAGCTTTCTTT	CASGTALAGTEAFF
-	15	TRBV2	TRBJ1-2	TRBD1	TGTGCCAGCAAAATCACGGGACAGGGGGCTGAAGGCTACACCTTC	CASKITGQGAEGYTF
-	13	TRBV7-3	TRBJ2-1	-	TGTGCCAGCAGCTTAAGAACACCCAATGAGCAGTTCTTC	CASSLRTPNEQFF
-	16	TRBV7-2	TRBJ2-1	TRBD2	TGTGCCAGCAGCCGTAGAGCGGGGAGCTCCTACAATGAGCAGTTCTTC	CASSRRAGSSYNEQFF
-	13	TRBV5-1	TRBJ2-5	-	TGCGCCAGCAGCCAGACAGCTTCGGAGACCCAGTACTTC	CASSQTASETQYF
few	14	TRBV7-9	TRBJ1-2	-	TGTGCCAGCAGCCAAATCGGGGGGCCCTATGGCTACACCTTC	CASSQIGGPYGYTF
-	13	TRBV5-6	TRBJ1-1	-	TGTGCCAGCAGCTTGGAGCGGGGTCGTGAAGCTTTCTTT	CASSLERGREAFF
-	15	TRBV5-6	TRBJ1-1	TRBD1	TGTGCCAGCAGCCCCCAGGGGGGTATGTACACTGAAGCTTTCTTT	CASSPQGGMYTEAFF
-	13	TRBV19	TRBJ1-2	-	TGTGCCAGTAGTTTCCGGGACCAACGTGGCTACACCTTC	CASSFRDQRGYTF
-	13	TRBV10-3	TRBJ1-2	-	TGTGCCATCAGGGACAGCTTAAACTATGGCTACACCTTC	CAIRDSLNYGYTF
-	14	TRBV9	TRBJ1-6	-	TGTGCCAGCAGCGTGACAGCAAATAATTCACCCCTCCACTTT	CASSVTANNSPLHF
-	19	TRBV9	TRBJ2-1	TRBD2	TGTGCCAGCAGCGTAGAGGGGAGACTAGCGGGAGGGAACTACAATGAGCAGTTCTTC	CASSVEGRLAGGNYNEQFF
-	15	TRBV6-1	TRBJ2-7	-	TGTGCCAGCAGTGAAGGGGTTAGCATGGGATACGAGCAGTACTTC	CASSEGVSMGYEQYF
-	15	TRBV28	TRBJ1-2	-	TGTGCCAGCAGTTCACTACCCGGGGAAACCTATGGCTACACCTTC	CASSSLPGETYGYTF
-	11	TRBV5-1	TRBJ2-7	-	TGCGCCAGCAGCTTGCGCGGCGAGCAGTACTTC	CASSLRGEQYF
once	13	TRBV6-4	TRBJ2-7	-	TGTGCCAGCTTCGCGGTCGGCACCTACGAGCAGTACTTC	CASFAVGTYEQYF
-	14	TRBV5-6	TRBJ1-5	-	TGTGCCAGCAGCTTGCGTCAGGGCTACCAGCCCCAGCATTTT	CASSLRQGYQPQHF
once	13	TRBV6-6	TRBJ2-7	-	TGTGCCAGCAGCCTTCCTGCAGGGAACGAGCAGTACTTC	CASSLPAGNEQYF
-	13	TRBV5-4	TRBJ2-1	-	TGTGCCAGCATCTCGGACTCGTCAAATGAGCAGTTCTTC	CASISDSSNEQFF
-	14	TRBV2	TRBJ2-7	-	TGTGCCAGCAGTGGGTCACAGACGGGTTACGAGCAGTACTTC	CASSGSQTGYEQYF
-	12	TRBV7-8	TRBJ2-7	-	TGTGCCAGCAGCTTAGCCCTCGACGAGCAGTACTTC	CASSLALDEQYF
-	11	TRBV30	TRBJ1-4	-	TGTGCCTGGAGTGTACGGGAAAAACTGTTTTTT	CAWSVREKLFF
once	14	TRBV6-6	TRBJ1-5	TRBD1	TGTGCCAGCAGCGGACAGGGTAGGGATCAGCCCCAGCATTTT	CASSGQGRDQPQHF
-	13	TRBV29-1	TRBJ1-1	TRBD1	TGCAGCGCCACACAGGGGAGGAACACTGAAGCTTTCTTT	CSATQGRNTEAFF
-	14	TRBV5-1	TRBJ2-7	-	TGCGCCAGCAGCTTGGGACTATCTCCCTACGAGCAGTACTTC	CASSLGLSPYEQYF
-	13	TRBV6-5	TRBJ1-1	-	TGTGCCAGCAAAAGAAATATGAACACTGAAGCTTTCTTT	CASKRNMNTEAFF
-	14	TRBV18	TRBJ2-7	TRBD1	TGTGCCAGCTCACCGCGACAGGGTTTAAACGAGCAGTACTTC	CASSPRQGLNEQYF
-	11	TRBV7-9	TRBJ1-2	-	TGTGCCAGCAGCGGGGGCTATGGCTACACCTTC	CASSGGYGYTF
-	15	TRBV6-5	TRBJ1-4	TRBD1	TGTGCCAGCAGTTATTCCCAGGGGGCGAACGAAAAACTGTTTTTT	CASSYSQGANEKLFF
-	15	TRBV29-1	TRBJ2-6	-	TGCAGCGTTGAAGGGTCCGATACCGGGGCCAACGTCCTGACTTTC	CSVEGSDTGANVLTF